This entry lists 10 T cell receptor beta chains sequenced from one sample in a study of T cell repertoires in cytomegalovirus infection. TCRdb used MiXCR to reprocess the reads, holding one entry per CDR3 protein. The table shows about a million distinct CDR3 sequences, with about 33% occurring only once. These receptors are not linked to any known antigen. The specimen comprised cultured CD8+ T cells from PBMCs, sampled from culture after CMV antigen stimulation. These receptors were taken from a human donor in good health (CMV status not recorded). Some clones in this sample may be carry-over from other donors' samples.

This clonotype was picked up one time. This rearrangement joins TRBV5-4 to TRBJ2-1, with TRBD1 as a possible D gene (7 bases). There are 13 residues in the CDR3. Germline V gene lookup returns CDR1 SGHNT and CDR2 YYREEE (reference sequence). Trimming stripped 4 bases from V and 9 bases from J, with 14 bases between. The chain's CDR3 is CASSPAGQFEQFF. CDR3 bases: TGTGCCAGCAGCCCGGCGGGACAGTTTGAGCAGTTCTTC. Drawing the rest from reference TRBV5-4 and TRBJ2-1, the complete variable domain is ETGVTQSPTHLIKTRGQQVTLRCSSQSGHNTVSWYQQALGQGPQFIFQYYREEENGRGNFPPRFSGLQFPNYSSELNVNALELDDSALYLCASSPAGQFEQFFGPGTRLTVL.

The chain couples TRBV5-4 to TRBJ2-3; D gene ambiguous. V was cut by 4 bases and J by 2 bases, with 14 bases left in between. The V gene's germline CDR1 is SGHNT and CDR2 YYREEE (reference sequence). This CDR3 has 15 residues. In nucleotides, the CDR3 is TGTGCCAGCAGCCCAATCGAGACGTTCACAGATACGCAGTATTTT. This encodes CASSPIETFTDTQYF.

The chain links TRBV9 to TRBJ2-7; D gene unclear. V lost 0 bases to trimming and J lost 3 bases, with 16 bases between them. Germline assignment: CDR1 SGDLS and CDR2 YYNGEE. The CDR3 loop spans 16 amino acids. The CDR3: CASSVEARTADYEQYF. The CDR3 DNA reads TGTGCCAGCAGCGTAGAAGCCCGGACGGCGGACTACGAGCAGTACTTC. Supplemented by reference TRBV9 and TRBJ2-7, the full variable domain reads DSGVTQTPKHLITATGQRVTLRCSPRSGDLSVYWYQQSLDQGLQFLIQYYNGEERAKGNILERFSAQQFPDLHSELNLSSLELGDSALYFCASSVEARTADYEQYFGPGTRLTVT.

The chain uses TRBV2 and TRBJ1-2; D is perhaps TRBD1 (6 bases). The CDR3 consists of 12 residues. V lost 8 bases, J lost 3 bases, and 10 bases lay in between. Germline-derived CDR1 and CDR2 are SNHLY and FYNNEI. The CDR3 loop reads CASPPGDYGYTF. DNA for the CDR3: TGTGCCAGCCCCCCAGGGGACTATGGCTACACCTTC.

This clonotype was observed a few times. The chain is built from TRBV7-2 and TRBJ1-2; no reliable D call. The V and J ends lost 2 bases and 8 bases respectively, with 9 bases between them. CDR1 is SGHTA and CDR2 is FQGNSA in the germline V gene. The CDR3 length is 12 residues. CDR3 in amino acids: CASSLSLWGYTF. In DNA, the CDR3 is TGTGCCAGCAGCTTATCCCTTTGGGGCTACACCTTC.

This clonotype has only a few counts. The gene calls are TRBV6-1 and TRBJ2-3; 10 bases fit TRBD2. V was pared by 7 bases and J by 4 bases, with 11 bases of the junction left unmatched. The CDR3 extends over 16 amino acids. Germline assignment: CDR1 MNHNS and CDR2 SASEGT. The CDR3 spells CASNILAGVYADTQYF. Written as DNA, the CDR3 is TGTGCCAGCAATATCCTAGCGGGGGTTTACGCAGATACGCAGTATTTT.

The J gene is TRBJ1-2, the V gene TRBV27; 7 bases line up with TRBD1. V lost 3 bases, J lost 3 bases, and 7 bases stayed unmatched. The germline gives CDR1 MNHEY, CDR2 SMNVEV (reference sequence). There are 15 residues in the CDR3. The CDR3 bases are TGTGCCAGCAGTTTGAGACAGGGCAGCGACTATGGCTACACCTTC. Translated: CASSLRQGSDYGYTF.

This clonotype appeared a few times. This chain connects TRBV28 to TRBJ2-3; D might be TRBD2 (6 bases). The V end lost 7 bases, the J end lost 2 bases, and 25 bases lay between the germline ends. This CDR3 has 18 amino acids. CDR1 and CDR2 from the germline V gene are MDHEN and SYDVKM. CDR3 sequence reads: CASTLESGLQYNTDTQYF. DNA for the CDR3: TGTGCCAGCACCCTGGAGTCGGGACTCCAATATAACACAGATACGCAGTATTTT.

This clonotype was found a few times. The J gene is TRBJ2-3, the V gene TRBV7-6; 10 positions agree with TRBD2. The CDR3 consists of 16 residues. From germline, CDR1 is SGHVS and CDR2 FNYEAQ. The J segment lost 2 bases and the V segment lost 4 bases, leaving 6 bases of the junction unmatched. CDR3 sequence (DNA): TGTGCCAGCAGCTCTTCTAGCGGGGGAGACACAGATACGCAGTATTTT. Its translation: CASSSSSGGDTDTQYF.

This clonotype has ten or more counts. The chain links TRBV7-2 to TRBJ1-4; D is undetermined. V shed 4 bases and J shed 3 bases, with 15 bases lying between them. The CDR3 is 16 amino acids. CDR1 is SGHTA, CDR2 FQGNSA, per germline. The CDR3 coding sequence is TGTGCCAGCAGCTCGGAAAGGGTTTTGGCTAATGAAAAACTGTTTTTT. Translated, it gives CASSSERVLANEKLFF.